This TCR beta chain comes out of a study of early T cells in non-severe SARS-CoV-2 infection (dated by TCRdb to 2020 to 2023). Study-level background: Bulk RNA from unsorted whole blood was used for TCR sequencing, so alpha and beta chains could not be paired.

For CDR1 and CDR2, the germline V gene lists SQVTM and ANQGSEA. Ends trimmed: V by 2 bases, J by 7 bases; bases unmatched to a gene: 3. The CDR3 has 12 amino acids, counting the end cysteine and phenylalanine. CDR3 DNA is the only sequence kept; it has 36 bases, read in frame from the first base. The library was produced with 5' RACE. Sequencing took place on a NextSeq 500. The TCR library protocol attached unique molecular identifiers to individual cDNA molecules to correct for sequencing error and PCR bias. Both TCR alpha and beta chains were sequenced, and tight co-correlation was observed between alpha and beta sequence abundances in each sample. Turning to the authors' computational methods: Decombinator V4 was used to annotate TCR sequences for V gene, J gene and CDR3. TCRs were defined as expanded if a significant change between any two time points was detected under a Poisson model with p below 0.0001. TCR abundances were normalised to the total number of TCRs sequenced in each sample and reported as counts per million. TRAV1-2 paired with TRAJ12, TRAJ20 or TRAJ33 defined MAIT TCRs, while TRAV10 paired with TRAJ18 defined iNKT TCRs. A search of VDJdb, accessed on 1 November 2021, was run for TCRs annotated to CMV, EBV and SARS-CoV-2, with TCRs annotated for multiple antigens excluded. The public sequencing data were trimmed at Q25 with fastp and processed into clonotypes with MiXCR by TCRdb, which kept only in-frame beta chains. Entries are consolidated by CDR3 protein sequence, retaining the most common genes and DNA. None of the V and J calls come from the authors' own analysis; TCRdb made them. The sample profile shows around 75,000 distinct CDR3 sequences; under 9.5% of them were found once. Of the sample, around 5.5% falls within the top ten clones.

In this sample, this clonotype turned up many times. This clone's antigen is unknown. No per-base quality is available; no much larger clone lies one base away. Overall study outcomes, separate from this receptor: VDJdb matching was skewed toward anti-spike CD8 responses, so virus-specific expansions were likely underestimated and private and CD4 specificities were missed.

The study was a case-control design nested within a healthcare worker cohort in London, UK, with weekly nasopharyngeal swab PCR tests and blood sampling. Healthcare workers were recruited during the week of the UK lockdown, between 23 and 31 March 2020, and followed weekly for up to about 16 weeks. The sequence links TRBV29-1 to TRBJ1-2, and TRBD1 matches 8 of the central bases. The sequenced material came from whole blood. This TCR came from an adult who was a healthcare worker with PCR-confirmed SARS-CoV-2 infection or an uninfected control (not recorded which). The DNA reads TGCAGCGTTGAACAGGGGGCGCTTGGCTACACCTTC. Translated, it reads CSVEQGALGYTF.